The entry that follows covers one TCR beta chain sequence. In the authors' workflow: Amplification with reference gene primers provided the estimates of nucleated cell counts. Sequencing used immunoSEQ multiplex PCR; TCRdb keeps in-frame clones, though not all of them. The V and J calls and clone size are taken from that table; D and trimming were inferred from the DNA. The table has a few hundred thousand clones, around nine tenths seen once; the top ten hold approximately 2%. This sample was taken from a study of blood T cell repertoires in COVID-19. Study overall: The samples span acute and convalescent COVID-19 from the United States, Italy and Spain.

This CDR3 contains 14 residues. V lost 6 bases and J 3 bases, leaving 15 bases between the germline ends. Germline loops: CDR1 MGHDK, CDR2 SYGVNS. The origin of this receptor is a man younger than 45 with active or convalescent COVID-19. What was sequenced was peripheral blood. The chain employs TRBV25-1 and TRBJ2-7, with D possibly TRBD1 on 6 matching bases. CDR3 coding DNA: TGTGCCAGCAGACCTAGGACAGACAGCTACGAGCAGTACTTC. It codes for CASRPRTDSYEQYF.